This is a list of T cell receptor beta chains from one sample in a study of shared clonotypes between healthy human individuals. Sequencing used immunoSEQ multiplex PCR; TCRdb keeps in-frame clones, though not all of them. The repertoire has under 1,100,000 clones, 60% to 80% of them found once; the top ten carry about 1.5%. The sequenced sample was memory CD4+ T cells sorted from blood. These receptors were taken from a man between 18 and 35 years old in good health. The CDR3 runs from the conserved cysteine through the conserved F or W.

j_gene,len,v_gene,CDR3aa
TRBJ2-3,14,TRBV29-1,CSATKGGFIDTQYF
TRBJ1-6,16,TRBV28,CASSLRGQGMNSPLHF
TRBJ1-1,15,TRBV6-1,CASSEVAAGITEAFF
TRBJ1-5,15,TRBV18,CASSLDRNSNQPQHF
TRBJ2-1,13,TRBV7-2,CASSEQLRNEQFF
TRBJ1-2,15,TRBV9,CASSVQQGSNYGYTF
TRBJ2-3,15,TRBV5-1,CASSLLAVSTDTQYF
TRBJ2-2,16,TRBV5-1,CASSLLARQGPGELFF
TRBJ1-5,15,TRBV7-2,CASSLVSGGDQPQHF
TRBJ1-1,14,TRBV6-6,CASSTRDGYTEAFF
TRBJ2-3,13,TRBV19,CVPSGTSTDTQYF
TRBJ2-5,17,TRBV10-3,CAISAGLAGGGEETQYF
TRBJ2-3,14,TRBV6-5,CASSSGRRTDTQYF
TRBJ1-1,13,TRBV9,CASSVGPGVEAFF
TRBJ2-2,16,TRBV7-3,CASSLTGQINTGELFF
TRBJ2-1,16,TRBV6-5,CASSYSRGASYNEQFF
TRBJ2-2,16,TRBV27,CASSLGRQANTGELFF
TRBJ1-5,17,TRBV4-1,CASSQDVSVDSNQPQHF